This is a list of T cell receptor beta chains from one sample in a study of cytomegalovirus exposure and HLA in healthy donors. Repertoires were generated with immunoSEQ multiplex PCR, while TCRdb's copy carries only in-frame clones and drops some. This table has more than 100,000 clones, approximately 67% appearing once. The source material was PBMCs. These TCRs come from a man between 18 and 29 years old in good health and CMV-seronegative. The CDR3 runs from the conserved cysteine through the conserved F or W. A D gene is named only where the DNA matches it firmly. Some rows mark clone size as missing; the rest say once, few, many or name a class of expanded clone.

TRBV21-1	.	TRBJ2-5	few	CASSKVGQEGGKETQYF	TGTGCCAGCAGCAAAGTTGGACAGGAGGGAGGCAAAGAGACCCAGTACTTC
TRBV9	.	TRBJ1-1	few	CASSVDGSIQSEAFF	TGTGCCAGCAGCGTAGACGGGTCAATCCAAAGTGAAGCTTTCTTT
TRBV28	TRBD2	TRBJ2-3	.	CASSARWAGADTQYF	TGTGCCAGCAGTGCCCGCTGGGCGGGAGCAGATACGCAGTATTTT
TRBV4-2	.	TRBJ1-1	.	CASRLEDRGTEAFF	TGTGCCAGCAGACTCGAGGACCGGGGGACTGAAGCTTTCTTT
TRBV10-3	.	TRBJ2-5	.	CAISVVFGGETQYF	TGTGCCATCAGTGTTGTTTTCGGGGGAGAGACCCAGTACTTC
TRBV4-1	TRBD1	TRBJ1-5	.	CASSQVLMGTENQPQHF	TGCGCCAGCAGCCAAGTGTTAATGGGGACAGAGAATCAGCCCCAGCATTTT
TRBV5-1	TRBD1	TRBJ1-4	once	CASSSTGAPRSNEKLFF	TGCGCCAGCAGCTCTACAGGGGCCCCGAGGAGTAATGAAAAACTGTTTTTT
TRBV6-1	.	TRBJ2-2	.	CASGSRSYTGELFF	TGTGCCAGCGGCTCACGCAGTTACACCGGGGAGCTGTTTTTT
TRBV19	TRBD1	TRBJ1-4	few	CASSPGQGKGEKLFF	TGTGCCAGTAGTCCGGGACAGGGGAAGGGTGAAAAACTGTTTTTT
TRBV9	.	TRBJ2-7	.	CASSVPQGHEQYF	TGTGCCAGCAGCGTACCCCAGGGTCACGAGCAGTACTTC
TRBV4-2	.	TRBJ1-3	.	CASSQDGLGWQGSSGNTIYF	TGTGCCAGCAGCCAAGATGGCCTAGGTTGGCAGGGAAGCTCTGGAAACACCATATATTTT
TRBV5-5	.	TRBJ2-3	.	CASSKSDTQYF	TGTGCCAGCAGCAAATCGGATACGCAGTATTTT
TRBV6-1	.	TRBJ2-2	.	CASSENRRGELFF	TGTGCCAGCAGTGAAAATCGGAGGGGGGAGCTGTTTTTT
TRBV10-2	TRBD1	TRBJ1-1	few	CASSVEEGQANTEAFF	TGCGCCAGCAGTGTAGAGGAGGGACAGGCGAACACTGAAGCTTTCTTT
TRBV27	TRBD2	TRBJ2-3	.	CASSLFASGSTDTQYF	TGTGCCAGCAGTTTATTTGCTAGCGGGAGCACAGATACGCAGTATTTT
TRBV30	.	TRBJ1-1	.	CAWSEEIQNTEAFF	TGTGCCTGGAGTGAGGAGATTCAGAACACTGAAGCTTTCTTT